Included here is one T cell receptor (beta chain) sequence, with context. What it binds is unknown. Sequencing targeted expressed TCRB transcripts, as all isolated RNA had been reverse transcribed. Sequenced by immunoSEQ multiplex PCR; TCRdb stores in-frame clones only, minus some. The repertoire consists of more than 250,000 clones, with about 23% occurring once and the leading ten covering around 0.011%. Sorting based on CD45RO/CCR7/CD25/CD127/CD95/CD27 separated CD4+ naive, central memory, regulatory and stem cell-like memory cells. The J segment lost 7 bases and the V segment lost 3 bases, leaving 6 bases of the junction unmatched. Germline V lookup: CDR1 SGHRS, CDR2 YFSETQ. There are 15 residues in the CDR3. This sample was taken from a study of beta chain features in type 1 diabetes. Study-wide context: Age, gender, cell numbers and subset yield matched between patients and controls.

Notes on the study in general: People with Type 1 diabetes carried modestly yet significantly shorter TCRB CDR3s in all four CD4+ subsets. Patients' naive, central memory and regulatory TCRB repertoires appeared more alike than those of healthy donors.

The rearrangement uses TRBV5-1 and TRBJ2-7; 14 positions agree with TRBD2. Sample: naive CD4+ T cells from blood. The receptor was derived from a woman aged 30 to 39 with type 1 diabetes. This chain's CDR3 is CASSWGLAGAVEQYF. In DNA form, the CDR3 reads TGCGCCAGCAGCTGGGGACTAGCGGGAGCGGTAGAGCAGTACTTC.